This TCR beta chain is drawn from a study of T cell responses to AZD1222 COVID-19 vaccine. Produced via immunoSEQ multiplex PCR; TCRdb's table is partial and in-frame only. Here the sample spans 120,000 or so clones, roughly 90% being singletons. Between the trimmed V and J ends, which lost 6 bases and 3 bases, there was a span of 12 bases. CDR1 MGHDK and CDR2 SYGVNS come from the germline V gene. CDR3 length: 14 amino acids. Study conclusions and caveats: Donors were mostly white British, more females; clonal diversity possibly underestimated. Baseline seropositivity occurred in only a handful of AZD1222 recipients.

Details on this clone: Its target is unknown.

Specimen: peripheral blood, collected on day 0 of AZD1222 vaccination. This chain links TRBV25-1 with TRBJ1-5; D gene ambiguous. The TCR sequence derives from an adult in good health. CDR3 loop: CASSPSGFNQPQHF. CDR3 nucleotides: TGTGCCAGCAGCCCTAGCGGGTTCAATCAGCCCCAGCATTTT.